The 23 T cell receptor beta chains below were found in one sample sequenced in a study of T cell changes during pregnancy in multiple sclerosis. Clones were read by immunoSEQ multiplex PCR, and TCRdb kept only the in-frame ones, dropping some. The sample yields about 40,000 clones, 91% seen once. Sequenced material: CD4+ T cells from peripheral blood mononuclear cells, taken in the third trimester of pregnancy. These receptors came from a female donor in good health, enrolled as a control in a pregnancy study.

The V gene is TRBV23-1, the J gene TRBJ1-6, with 7 bases matching TRBD1. TRBV23-1 is placed among ORFs of uncertain function. V was pared by 1 base and J by 5 bases, with 8 bases of the junction left unmatched. The CDR3 has 17 amino acids. CDR3 sequence (DNA): TGCGCCAGCAGTCAATACCCCGCGGGACAGCATAATTCACCCCTCCACTTT. Translating gives CASSQYPAGQHNSPLHF.

V gene TRBV2 combines with J gene TRBJ2-2, with D tentatively TRBD2 (6 bases). This CDR3 comprises 14 residues. The V gene lost 7 bases and the J gene lost 1 base, with 10 bases spanning the gap. Per germline, CDR1 SNHLY and CDR2 FYNNEI. The CDR3 protein is CASTKEGNTGELFF. The CDR3 nucleotides are TGTGCCAGCACTAAGGAGGGGAACACCGGGGAGCTGTTTTTT.

The chain is built from TRBV25-1 and TRBJ2-7; 9 bases agree with TRBD1. CDR1 is MGHDK and CDR2 is SYGVNS in the germline V gene. The CDR3 runs 15 residues. V shed 3 bases, J shed 2 bases, and the junction held 5 bases outside the gene matches. Here the CDR3 reads CASSEPGTGTYEQYF. DNA of the CDR3: TGTGCCAGCAGTGAGCCCGGGACAGGGACCTACGAGCAGTACTTC.

The chain combines TRBV9 with TRBJ1-2, with 10 bases identical to TRBD1. CDR1 is SGDLS and CDR2 is YYNGEE in the germline V gene. V lost 4 bases and J lost 7; bases outside the gene matches: 7. The CDR3 extends over 14 amino acids. CDR3 protein: CASSPGTGASGYTF. Written as DNA, the CDR3 is TGTGCCAGCAGCCCCGGGACAGGGGCGAGTGGCTACACCTTC.

The rearrangement links TRBV12-5 to TRBJ1-2; perhaps TRBD1 as D (6 bases). With 5 bases removed from V and 6 bases from J, the gap between germline ends came to 10 bases. This CDR3 has 12 amino acids. CDR1 and CDR2 (germline): LGHNT, FRNRAP. The CDR3 DNA sequence: TGTGCTAGTGGTCTCAGGGGCCATGGCTACACCTTC. It codes for CASGLRGHGYTF.

The CDR3 DNA sequence: TGTGCCAGCAGCGGAAGCGGGATTTCCTACAATGAGCAGTTCTTC. Its translation is CASSGSGISYNEQFF. The rearrangement uses TRBV7-2 and TRBJ2-1, with 7 bases fitting TRBD2. The CDR3 loop spans 15 amino acids. J gave up 1 base and V 5 bases, and 5 bases lay outside the gene matches. Per germline, CDR1 SGHTA and CDR2 FQGNSA.

The chain employs TRBV28 and TRBJ1-1, with a possible D match to TRBD1 (5 bases). The CDR3 consists of 13 residues. Trimming removed 5 bases at V and 11 bases at J, with 18 bases between. Germline V gene data show CDR1 as MDHEN and CDR2 as SYDVKM. CDR3 amino acids: CASSQPQGLRAFF. DNA of the CDR3: TGTGCCAGCAGTCAACCCCAGGGCCTGAGGGCTTTCTTT.

This clone appeared a single time. The chain links TRBV4-2 to TRBJ2-7; possibly TRBD1 for D (6 bases). The V and J ends lost 4 bases and 3 bases respectively, with 16 bases between them. The CDR3 length is 15 residues. Per the germline V gene, CDR1 is LGHNA and CDR2 is YNFKEQ. The CDR3 spells CASSLGRGIGYEQYF. The CDR3 DNA follows: TGTGCCAGCAGCCTAGGAAGGGGGATCGGCTACGAGCAGTACTTC.

J is TRBJ1-1 and V is TRBV30; D remains ambiguous. The CDR3 totals 11 residues. V lost 2 bases and J lost 3, with 4 bases in between. Germline lookup yields CDR1 GTSNPN and CDR2 SVGIG (reference sequence). The CDR3 coding sequence is TGTGCCTGGAGTAGCTACACTGAAGCTTTCTTT. This gives the protein CAWSSYTEAFF.

The DNA for the CDR3 is TGTGCCAGCAGCATAAAGGACAGGGGAGATACGCAGTATTTT. Protein sequence: CASSIKDRGDTQYF. This chain uses TRBV2 with TRBJ2-3, with 9 bases aligning to TRBD1. CDR3 length: 14 amino acids. Germline assignment: CDR1 SNHLY and CDR2 FYNNEI. The trim removed 6 bases at V and 5 bases at J, leaving 6 bases unmatched. The full variable domain, rest sourced from reference TRBV2 and TRBJ2-3, is EPEVTQTPSHQVTQMGQEVILRCVPISNHLYFYWYRQILGQKVEFLVSFYNNEISEKSEIFDDQFSVERPDGSNFTLKIRSTKLEDSAMYFCASSIKDRGDTQYFGPGTRLTVL.

V is TRBV27 and J is TRBJ2-7, with 14 positions matching TRBD2. Germline CDR1 is MNHEY and CDR2 is SMNVEV (reference sequence). CDR3 length: 16 residues. V shed 2 bases, J shed 2 bases, and the junction held 2 bases outside the gene matches. CDR3 sequence reads: CASSLGTSGGTYEQYF. CDR3 coding DNA: TGTGCCAGCAGTTTAGGGACTAGCGGGGGAACCTACGAGCAGTACTTC.

The chain couples TRBV7-9 to TRBJ1-5; TRBD1 is a possible D gene (6 bases). V shed 5 bases and J shed 3 bases, with 11 bases lying between them. The CDR3 covers 14 residues. CDR1 is SEHNR and CDR2 is FQNEAQ in the germline V gene (reference sequence). CDR3 DNA: TGTGCCAGCAGCCCCAGGGGCCTCAATCAGCCCCAGCATTTT. Protein: CASSPRGLNQPQHF.

The chain carries TRBV10-2 and TRBJ2-5; TRBD2 aligns across 13 bases. V was clipped by 8 bases and J by 5 bases; unmatched bases: 2. This CDR3 is 13 amino acids long. CDR1 and CDR2 (germline): WSHSY, SAAADI. CDR3 loop: CASSTSGGETQYF. CDR3 DNA: TGCGCCAGCTCGACTAGCGGGGGGGAGACCCAGTACTTC.

The chain carries TRBV27 and TRBJ2-2, with a tentative D call TRBD2 (6 bases). In germline, CDR1 is MNHEY, CDR2 SMNVEV (reference sequence). Trimming took 3 bases from V and 0 from J, leaving 20 bases between them. The CDR3 length is 19 residues. CDR3 DNA: TGTGCCAGCAGTTTTGCGGGGCTGCGGACCCTCCCGAACACCGGGGAGCTGTTTTTT. It yields the protein CASSFAGLRTLPNTGELFF.

The chain employs TRBV7-9 and TRBJ1-1; D is perhaps TRBD1 (6 bases). V was pared by 1 base and J by 6 bases, with 12 bases between. Germline lookup yields CDR1 SEHNR and CDR2 FQNEAQ (reference sequence). The CDR3 is 14 amino acids. The CDR3, as DNA: TGTGCCAGCAGCTTAGGCAGGGGTTGGGCTGAAGCTTTCTTT. It encodes CASSLGRGWAEAFF. The full variable domain, with the rest looked up from reference TRBV7-9 and TRBJ1-1, is DTGVSQNPRHKITKRGQNVTFRCDPISEHNRLYWYRQTLGQGPEFLTYFQNEAQLEKSRLLSDRFSAERPKGSFSTLEIQRTEQGDSAMYLCASSLGRGWAEAFFGQGTRLTVV.

The chain carries TRBV12-5 and TRBJ2-7; 7 bases map to TRBD1. The trim removed 6 bases at V and 0 bases at J, leaving 11 bases unmatched. The CDR3 length is 16 residues. Per germline, CDR1 LGHNT and CDR2 FRNRAP. The CDR3 nucleotides read TGTGCTAGTGGACCTCCCGGGACAGCGTACTCCTACGAGCAGTACTTC. Protein sequence: CASGPPGTAYSYEQYF.

The chain joins TRBV10-3 to TRBJ1-2; unclear D gene. Germline-derived CDR1 and CDR2 are ENHRY and SYGVKD. The CDR3 runs to 15 residues. Trimming removed 2 bases at V and 4 bases at J, with 14 bases between. The CDR3 reads CAISEGVGGSYGYTF. CDR3 coding DNA: TGTGCCATCAGTGAGGGGGTTGGAGGGAGCTATGGCTACACCTTC.

The gene calls are TRBV15 and TRBJ2-1, with D tentatively TRBD2 (5 bases). Trimming took off 2 bases at V and 3 bases at J, with 11 bases between the two ends. The germline CDR1 and CDR2 sequences are LNHNV and YYDKDF (reference sequence). The CDR3 sequence is 15 residues long. The CDR3 DNA follows: TGTGCCACCAGCAGACAAACTAGTGGCTACAATGAGCAGTTCTTC. It codes for CATSRQTSGYNEQFF.

A single count supports this clone. The chain uses TRBV6-5 and TRBJ1-4; D not resolved. V was cut by 0 bases and J by 4 bases, with 9 bases left in between. The CDR3 is 15 residues long. From germline, CDR1 is MNHEY and CDR2 SVGAGI. CDR3 sequence: CASSYSTAVNEKLFF. CDR3 in DNA: TGTGCCAGCAGTTACTCTACAGCGGTTAATGAAAAACTGTTTTTT.

The V gene is TRBV9, the J gene TRBJ2-5; D perhaps matches TRBD2 (5 bases). V lost 1 base to trimming and J lost 0 bases, with 10 bases between them. Looked up from germline, CDR1 is SGDLS and CDR2 is YYNGEE. The length of the CDR3 is 15 residues. This CDR3 is CASSVTVANQETQYF. The CDR3 region has the DNA TGTGCCAGCAGCGTAACGGTAGCGAACCAAGAGACCCAGTACTTC.

The rearrangement joins TRBV20-1 to TRBJ2-7, with 8 bases matching TRBD2. Germline trimming cut 6 bases from V and 3 bases from J; bases unmatched to any gene: 1. The CDR3 is made up of 11 amino acids. Germline values: CDR1 DFQATT, CDR2 SNEGSKA (reference sequence). The CDR3 spells CSAAGDYEQYF. In nucleotides, the CDR3 is TGCAGTGCAGCGGGAGACTACGAGCAGTACTTC.

This chain joins TRBV6-1 and TRBJ2-3; D gene unclear. Germline-derived CDR1 and CDR2 are MNHNS and SASEGT. Trimming shortened V by 6 bases and J by 3 bases, and 4 bases separated the two germline ends. The CDR3 has 11 residues. CDR3 coding DNA: TGTGCCAGCAGCAATACAGATACGCAGTATTTT. This translates into CASSNTDTQYF.

With regard to this clone: Germline and junction disagree at one end, which may indicate a read error. The same CDR3 is also encoded by other DNA sequences in this sample. The J gene is TRBJ1-1, the V gene TRBV30; possibly TRBD1 for D (6 bases). Germline V gives CDR1 GTSNPN, CDR2 SVGIG (reference sequence). This CDR3 comprises 13 residues. As DNA, the CDR3 is TGTGCCTGGAGTGTACAGGGCCTTTCTGAAGCTTTTTTT. Protein sequence: CAWSVQGLSEAFF.